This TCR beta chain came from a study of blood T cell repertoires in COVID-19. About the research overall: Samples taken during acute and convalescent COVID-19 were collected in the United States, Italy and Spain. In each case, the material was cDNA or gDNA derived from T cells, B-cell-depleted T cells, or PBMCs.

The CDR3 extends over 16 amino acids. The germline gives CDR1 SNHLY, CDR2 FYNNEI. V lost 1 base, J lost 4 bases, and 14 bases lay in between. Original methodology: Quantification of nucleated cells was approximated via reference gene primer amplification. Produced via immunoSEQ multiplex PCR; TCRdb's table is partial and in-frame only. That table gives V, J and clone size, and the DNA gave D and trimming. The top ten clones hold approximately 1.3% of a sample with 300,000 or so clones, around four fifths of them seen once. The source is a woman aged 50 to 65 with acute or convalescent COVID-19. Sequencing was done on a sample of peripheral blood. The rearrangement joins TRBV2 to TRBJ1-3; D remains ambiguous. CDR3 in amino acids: CASSEESSGYGNTIYF. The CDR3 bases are TGTGCCAGCAGTGAAGAAAGTTCAGGATACGGAAACACCATATATTTT.